The clone carrying this T cell receptor beta chain has ten or more counts. The data stem from a study of CD8 T cells in ankylosing spondylitis. TCRdb ran MiXCR on the 5' RACE reads and lists one entry per CDR3 protein. The sample lists about 220,000 distinct CDR3 sequences; roughly 10% were seen once. V was trimmed by 2 bases and J by 0 bases, leaving 15 bases between them. This CDR3 comprises 17 residues. Germline values: CDR1 MNHEY, CDR2 SMNVEV (reference sequence). The source material was blood, either unsorted or a sorted T cell fraction (not recorded which). The chain joins TRBV27 to TRBJ2-3; maybe TRBD2 (5 bases). The sequence derives from a male donor with ankylosing spondylitis or in good health (not recorded which). This CDR3 is CASSLRGSITSTDTQYF. The CDR3 DNA sequence: TGTGCCAGCAGTTTACGGGGATCCATCACTAGCACAGATACGCAGTATTTT.